This T cell receptor (beta chain) was found in a study of CD4+ T cells in melanoma. Overall study results and limits: Neoantigen-specific CD4+ T cells in melanoma reportedly had diverse differentiation states.

V lost 5 bases to trimming and J lost 0 bases, with 17 bases between them. Per germline, CDR1 SGHRS and CDR2 YFSETQ. This CDR3 has 16 residues. TCRdb keeps only in-frame clones here, not all; method: immunoSEQ multiplex PCR. The repertoire has about 140,000 clones, approximately 91% of them found once; the top ten carry 1.5% to 1.7%. In regard to this clone: What it binds is unknown.

This receptor was identified in a human donor with melanoma. The rearrangement uses TRBV5-1 and TRBJ1-1; D possibly corresponds to TRBD1 (5 bases). The DNA for the CDR3 is TGCGCCAGCAGATCGCAAGTGCAGGGCCTGAACACTGAAGCTTTCTTT. Its translation: CASRSQVQGLNTEAFF.